This TCR beta chain was profiled in a study of PD-1 blockade in classical Hodgkin lymphoma. Whole-study context: Every 2 weeks, patients got 3 mg/kg intravenous nivolumab.

Concerning this clone itself: Its antigen remains unknown.

The time point is: cycle 4 day 1 (C4D1), after less than 7 weeks of nivolumab. Each patient experienced a relapse that followed autologous stem cell transplantation, and brentuximab vedotin exposure varied. Only in-frame clones appear in the TCRdb table, and some are missing; sequencing was by immunoSEQ multiplex PCR. The repertoire has fewer than 100,000 clones, 85% to 95% of them found once; the top ten carry roughly 2%. The study's findings and limits: Newly diagnosed patients reportedly had lower baseline TCR diversity than healthy donors. CD8+ TCR diversity did not rise significantly by C4D1, unlike CD4+. No one has yet defined what causes the repertoire differences, which may be disease activity or prior therapy.

The receptor was isolated from a human donor with classical Hodgkin lymphoma. Material: peripheral blood mononuclear cells (PBMCs), obtained before the fourth cycle of nivolumab.

CDR3 DNA sequence: TGTGCCAGCAGCTTACAGGGGAACACCGGGGAGCTGTTTTTT. Its protein is CASSLQGNTGELFF. This rearrangement joins TRBV28 to TRBJ2-2, with D tentatively TRBD1 (6 bases). The CDR3 sequence is 14 residues long. V shed 6 bases and J shed 1 base, with 9 bases lying between them. Germline CDR1 and CDR2: MDHEN and SYDVKM.